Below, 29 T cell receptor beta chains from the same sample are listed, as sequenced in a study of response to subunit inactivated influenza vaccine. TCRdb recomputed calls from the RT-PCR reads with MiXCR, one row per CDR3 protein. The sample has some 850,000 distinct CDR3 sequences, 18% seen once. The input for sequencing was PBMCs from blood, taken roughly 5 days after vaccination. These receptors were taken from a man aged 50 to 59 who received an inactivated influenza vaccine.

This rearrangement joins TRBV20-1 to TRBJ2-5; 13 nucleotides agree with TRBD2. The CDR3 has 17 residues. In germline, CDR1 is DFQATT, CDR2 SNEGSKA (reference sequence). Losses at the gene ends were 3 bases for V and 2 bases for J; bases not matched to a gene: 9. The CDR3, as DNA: TGCAGTGCTAGGGCCCTAGGACTAGCGGGGGCGCAAGAGACCCAGTACTTC. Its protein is CSARALGLAGAQETQYF.

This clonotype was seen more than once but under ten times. This chain's CDR3 is CASGRGNQPQHF. The CDR3 DNA sequence: TGTGCCAGCGGCCGGGGAAATCAGCCCCAGCATTTT. V is TRBV6-5 and J is TRBJ1-5, with D unclear. The CDR3 covers 12 residues. Germline lookup yields CDR1 MNHEY and CDR2 SVGAGI. V was shortened by 8 bases and J by 4 bases, with 9 bases between the two germline ends.

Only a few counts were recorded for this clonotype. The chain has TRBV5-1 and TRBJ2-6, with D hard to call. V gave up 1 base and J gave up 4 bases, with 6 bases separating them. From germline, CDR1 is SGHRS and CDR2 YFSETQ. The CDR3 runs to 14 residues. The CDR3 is CASSLSPGANVLTF. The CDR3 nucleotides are TGCGCCAGCAGCTTGTCTCCAGGGGCCAACGTCCTGACTTTC.

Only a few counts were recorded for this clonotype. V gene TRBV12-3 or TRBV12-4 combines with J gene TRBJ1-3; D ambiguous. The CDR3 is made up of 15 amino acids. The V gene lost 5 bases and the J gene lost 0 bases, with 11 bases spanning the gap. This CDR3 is CASSVIGSSGNTIYF. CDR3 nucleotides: TGTGCCAGCAGTGTAATTGGGAGCTCTGGAAACACCATATATTTT.

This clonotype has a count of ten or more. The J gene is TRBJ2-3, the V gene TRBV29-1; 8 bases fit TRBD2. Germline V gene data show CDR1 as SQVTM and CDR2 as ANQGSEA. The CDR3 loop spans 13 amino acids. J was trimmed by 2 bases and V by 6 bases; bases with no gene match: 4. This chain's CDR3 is CSVAGLATDTQYF. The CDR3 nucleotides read TGCAGCGTCGCTGGACTAGCCACAGATACGCAGTATTTT.

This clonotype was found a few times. The CDR3 region is CASTPTGVGPQYF. In DNA, the CDR3 is TGTGCCAGCACCCCGACAGGGGTGGGGCCCCAGTACTTC. The V gene is TRBV12-3 or TRBV12-4, the J gene TRBJ2-5, with 8 positions matching TRBD1. This CDR3 has 13 residues. The J segment lost 9 bases and the V segment lost 7 bases, leaving 10 bases of the junction unmatched.

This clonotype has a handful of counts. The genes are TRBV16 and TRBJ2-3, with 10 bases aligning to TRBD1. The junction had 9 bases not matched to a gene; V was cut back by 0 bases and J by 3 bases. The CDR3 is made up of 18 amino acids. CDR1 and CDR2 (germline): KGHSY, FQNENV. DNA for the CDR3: TGTGCCAGCAGCCAATCTGTCCCCGGACAGGGGGATACAGATACGCAGTATTTT. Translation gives CASSQSVPGQGDTDTQYF.

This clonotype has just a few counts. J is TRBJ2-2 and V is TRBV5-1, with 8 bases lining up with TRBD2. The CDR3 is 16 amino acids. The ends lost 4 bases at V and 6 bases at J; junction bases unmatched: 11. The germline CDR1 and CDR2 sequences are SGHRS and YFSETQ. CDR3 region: CASSQSSGSVSGELFF. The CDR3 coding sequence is TGCGCCAGCAGCCAATCTAGCGGGTCGGTTTCCGGGGAGCTGTTTTTT. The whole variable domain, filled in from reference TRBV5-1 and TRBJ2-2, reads KAGVTQTPRYLIKTRGQQVTLSCSPISGHRSVSWYQQTPGQGLQFLFEYFSETQRNKGNFPGRFSGRQFSNSRSEMNVSTLELGDSALYLCASSQSSGSVSGELFFGEGSRLTVL.

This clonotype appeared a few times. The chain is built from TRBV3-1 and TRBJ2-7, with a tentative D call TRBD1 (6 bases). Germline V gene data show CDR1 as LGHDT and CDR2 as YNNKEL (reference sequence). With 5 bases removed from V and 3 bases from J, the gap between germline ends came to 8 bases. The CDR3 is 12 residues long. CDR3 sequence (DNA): TGTGCCAGCAGCAAGGACAGCTACGAGCAGTACTTC. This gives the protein CASSKDSYEQYF.

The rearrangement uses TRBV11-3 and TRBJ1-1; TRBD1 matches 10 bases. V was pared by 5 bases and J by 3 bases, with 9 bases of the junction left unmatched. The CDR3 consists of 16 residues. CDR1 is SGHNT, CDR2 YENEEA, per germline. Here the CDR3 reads CASSPGTGDPDTEAFF. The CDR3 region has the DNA TGTGCCAGCAGCCCCGGGACAGGGGACCCGGACACTGAAGCTTTCTTT.

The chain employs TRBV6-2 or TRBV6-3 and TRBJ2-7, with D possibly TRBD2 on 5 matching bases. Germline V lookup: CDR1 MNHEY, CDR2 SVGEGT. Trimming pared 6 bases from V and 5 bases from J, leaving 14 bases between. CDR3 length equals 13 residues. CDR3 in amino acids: CASRTSFIHEQYF. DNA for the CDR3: TGTGCCAGCAGAACTAGTTTCATCCACGAGCAGTACTTC.

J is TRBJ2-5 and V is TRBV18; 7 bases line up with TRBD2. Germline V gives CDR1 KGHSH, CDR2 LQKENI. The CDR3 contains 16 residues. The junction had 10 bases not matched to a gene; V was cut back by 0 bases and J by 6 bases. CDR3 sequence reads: CASSPPGTTSGQTQYF. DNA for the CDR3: TGTGCCAGCTCACCACCCGGGACTACCAGCGGGCAGACCCAGTACTTC.

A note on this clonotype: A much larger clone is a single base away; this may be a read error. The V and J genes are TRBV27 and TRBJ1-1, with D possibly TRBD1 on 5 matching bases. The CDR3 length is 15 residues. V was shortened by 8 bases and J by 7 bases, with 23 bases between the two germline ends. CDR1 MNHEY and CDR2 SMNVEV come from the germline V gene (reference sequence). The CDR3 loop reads CASLLGRPEVFEAFF. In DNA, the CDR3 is TGTGCCAGCCTACTGGGACGACCTGAGGTTTTTGAAGCTTTCTTT.

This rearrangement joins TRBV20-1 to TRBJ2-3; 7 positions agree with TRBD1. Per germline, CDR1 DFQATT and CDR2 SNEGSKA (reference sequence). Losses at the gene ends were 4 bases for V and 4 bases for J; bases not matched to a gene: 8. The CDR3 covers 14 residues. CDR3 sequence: CSATENRGADTQYF. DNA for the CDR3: TGCAGTGCTACAGAAAACAGGGGCGCAGATACGCAGTATTTT.

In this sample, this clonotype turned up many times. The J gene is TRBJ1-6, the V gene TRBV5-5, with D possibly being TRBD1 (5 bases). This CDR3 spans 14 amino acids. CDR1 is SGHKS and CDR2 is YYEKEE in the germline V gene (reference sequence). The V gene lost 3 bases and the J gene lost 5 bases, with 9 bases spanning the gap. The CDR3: CASSWWGNNSPLHF. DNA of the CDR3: TGTGCCAGCAGCTGGTGGGGGAATAATTCACCCCTCCACTTT.

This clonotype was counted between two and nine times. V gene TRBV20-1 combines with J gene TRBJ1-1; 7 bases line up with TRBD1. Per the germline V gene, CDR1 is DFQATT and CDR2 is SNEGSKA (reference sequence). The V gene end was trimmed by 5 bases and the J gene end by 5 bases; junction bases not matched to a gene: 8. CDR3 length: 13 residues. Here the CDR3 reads CSALTGRGTEAFF. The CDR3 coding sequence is TGCAGTGCTTTGACAGGGAGGGGAACTGAAGCTTTCTTT.

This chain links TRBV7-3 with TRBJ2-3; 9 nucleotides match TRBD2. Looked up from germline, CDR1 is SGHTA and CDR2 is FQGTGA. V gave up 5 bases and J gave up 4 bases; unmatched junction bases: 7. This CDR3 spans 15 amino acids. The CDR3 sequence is CASSLSGSYADTQYF. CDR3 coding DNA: TGTGCCAGCAGCCTTAGCGGGAGTTATGCAGATACGCAGTATTTT.

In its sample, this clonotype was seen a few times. In nucleotides, the CDR3 is TGCGCCAGCGCCCGAGGCGATTTGGGAGATACGCAGTATTTT. It is translated as CASARGDLGDTQYF. The V call is TRBV5-1, the J call TRBJ2-3; D not certain. The CDR3 has 14 residues. Germline values: CDR1 SGHRS, CDR2 YFSETQ. V lost 7 bases to trimming and J lost 5 bases, with 17 bases between them.

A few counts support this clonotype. For the CDR3, the DNA is TGTGCCAGCAGGCCGACAGGGAACTACGAGCAGTACTTC. Translated: CASRPTGNYEQYF. The J gene is TRBJ2-7, the V gene TRBV27, with 7 bases aligning to TRBD1. Germline V lookup: CDR1 MNHEY, CDR2 SMNVEV (reference sequence). Trimming cost V 6 bases and J 3 bases; bases outside gene matches: 5. The CDR3 has 13 residues.

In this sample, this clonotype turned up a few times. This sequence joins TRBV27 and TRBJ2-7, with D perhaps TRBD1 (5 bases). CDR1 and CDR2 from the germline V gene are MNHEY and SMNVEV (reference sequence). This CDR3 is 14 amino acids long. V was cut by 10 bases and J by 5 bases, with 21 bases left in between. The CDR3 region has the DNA TGTGCCACCCGTCAGGGCTTCGAAAAAAACGAGCAGTACTTC. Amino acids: CATRQGFEKNEQYF.

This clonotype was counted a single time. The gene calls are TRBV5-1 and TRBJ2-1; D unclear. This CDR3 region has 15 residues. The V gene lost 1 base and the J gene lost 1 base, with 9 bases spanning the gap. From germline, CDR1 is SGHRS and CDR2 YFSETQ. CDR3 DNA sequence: TGCGCCAGCAGCTTGTTAACATGTTCCTACAATGAGCAGTTCTTC. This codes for CASSLLTCSYNEQFF.

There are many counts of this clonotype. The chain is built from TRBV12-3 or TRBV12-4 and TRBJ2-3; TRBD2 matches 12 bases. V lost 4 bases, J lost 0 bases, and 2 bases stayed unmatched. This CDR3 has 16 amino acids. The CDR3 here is CASSSTSGGSTDTQYF. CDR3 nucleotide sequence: TGTGCCAGCAGTTCGACTAGCGGGGGAAGCACAGATACGCAGTATTTT.

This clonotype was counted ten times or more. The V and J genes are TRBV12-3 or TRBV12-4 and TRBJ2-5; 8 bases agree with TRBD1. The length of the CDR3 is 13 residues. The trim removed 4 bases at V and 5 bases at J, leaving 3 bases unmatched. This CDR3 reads CASSYTGGETQYF. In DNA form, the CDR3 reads TGTGCCAGCAGTTACACAGGGGGGGAGACCCAGTACTTC.

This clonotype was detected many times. The CDR3 bases are TGCAGTGCAAGAAAGGGGACAGATACGCAGTATTTT. Amino acids: CSARKGTDTQYF. V usage is TRBV20-1 and J usage is TRBJ2-3, with D perhaps TRBD1 (5 bases). Looked up from germline, CDR1 is DFQATT and CDR2 is SNEGSKA (reference sequence). Trimming removed 6 bases from V and 3 bases from J, with 10 bases in between. The CDR3 sequence is 12 residues long.

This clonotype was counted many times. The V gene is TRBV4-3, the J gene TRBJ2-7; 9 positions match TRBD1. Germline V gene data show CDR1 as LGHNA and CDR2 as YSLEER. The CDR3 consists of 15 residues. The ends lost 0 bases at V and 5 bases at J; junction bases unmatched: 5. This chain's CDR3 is CASSQEEGQGHEQYF. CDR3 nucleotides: TGCGCCAGCAGCCAAGAGGAGGGACAGGGCCACGAGCAGTACTTC.

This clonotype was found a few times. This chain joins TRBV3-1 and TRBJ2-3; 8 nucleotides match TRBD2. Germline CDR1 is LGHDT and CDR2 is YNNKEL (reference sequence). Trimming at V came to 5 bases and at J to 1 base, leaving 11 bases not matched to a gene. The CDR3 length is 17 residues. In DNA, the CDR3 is TGTGCCAGCAGCTATACAAGTGCGGGGGGCGGCACAGATACGCAGTATTTT. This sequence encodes CASSYTSAGGGTDTQYF.

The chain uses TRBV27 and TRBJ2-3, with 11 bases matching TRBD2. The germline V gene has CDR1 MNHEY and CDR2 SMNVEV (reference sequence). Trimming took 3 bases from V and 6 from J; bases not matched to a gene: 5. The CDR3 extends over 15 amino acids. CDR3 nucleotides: TGTGCCAGCAGTTTCATGGTAGCGGGAGGGGATACGCAGTATTTT. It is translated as CASSFMVAGGDTQYF.

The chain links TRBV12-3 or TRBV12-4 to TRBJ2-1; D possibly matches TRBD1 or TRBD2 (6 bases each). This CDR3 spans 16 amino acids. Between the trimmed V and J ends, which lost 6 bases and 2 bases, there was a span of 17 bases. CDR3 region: CASSLPGERAYNEQFF. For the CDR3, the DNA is TGTGCCAGCAGCCTACCAGGGGAGCGGGCCTACAATGAGCAGTTCTTC.

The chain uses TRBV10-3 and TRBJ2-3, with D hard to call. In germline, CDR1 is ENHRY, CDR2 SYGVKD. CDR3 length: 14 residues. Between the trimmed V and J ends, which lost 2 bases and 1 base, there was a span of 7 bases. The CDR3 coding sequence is TGTGCCATCAGTGAGGGTGCAGGCACAGATACGCAGTATTTT. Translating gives CAISEGAGTDTQYF.